A single sample is the source of the 26 T cell receptor beta chains below, sequenced in a study of cytotoxic CD8 clonotypes in ibrutinib-treated CLL. Some clones are missing from TCRdb's copy, which holds only in-frame ones; the method was immunoSEQ multiplex PCR. The repertoire holds about 11,000 clones, with about 80% as singletons. The material was PBMCs, obtained at disease progression, from a patient treated with ibrutinib. These receptors came from a human donor with chronic lymphocytic leukemia.

This rearrangement joins TRBV15 to TRBJ1-3, with TRBD1 as a possible D gene (6 bases). Per germline, CDR1 LNHNV and CDR2 YYDKDF (reference sequence). The CDR3 sequence is 15 residues long. V shed 0 bases and J shed 7 bases, with 13 bases lying between them. The chain's CDR3 is CATSRDLGGGNTIYF. The CDR3 DNA reads TGTGCCACCAGCAGAGATTTGGGGGGCGGGAACACCATATATTTT.

The chain uses TRBV18 and TRBJ2-2; the match to TRBD1 covers 8 bases. The ends lost 5 bases at V and 1 base at J; junction bases unmatched: 3. Per germline, CDR1 KGHSH and CDR2 LQKENI. The CDR3 sequence is 15 residues long. DNA of the CDR3: TGTGCCAGCTCAAACGGACAGGGGAACACCGGGGAGCTGTTTTTT. Its translation: CASSNGQGNTGELFF.

The chain carries TRBV7-8 and TRBJ2-1, with 7 bases identical to TRBD2. Germline CDR1 reads SGHVS; CDR2 reads FQNEAQ. The junction had 5 bases not matched to a gene; V was cut back by 2 bases and J by 7 bases. This CDR3 has 14 residues. DNA of the CDR3: TGTGCCAGCAGCTTATCCGCGGGAGTGAATGAGCAGTTCTTC. Amino acids: CASSLSAGVNEQFF. Full variable domain (remainder filled in from reference TRBV7-8 and TRBJ2-1): GAGVSQSPRYKVAKRGQDVALRCDPISGHVSLFWYQQALGQGPEFLTYFQNEAQLDKSGLPSDRFFAERPEGSVSTLKIQRTQQEDSAVYLCASSLSAGVNEQFFGPGTRLTVL.

V and J are TRBV5-1 and TRBJ1-2; 8 bases line up with TRBD1. Losses at the gene ends were 5 bases for V and 5 bases for J; bases not matched to a gene: 11. The length of the CDR3 is 15 residues. Germline CDR1 and CDR2: SGHRS and YFSETQ. The CDR3 DNA follows: TGCGCCAGCAGAAAAGGACAGGGCGGGGAATATGGCTACACCTTC. This encodes CASRKGQGGEYGYTF.

The chain is built from TRBV11-2 and TRBJ2-1, with D hard to call. V was pared by 1 base and J by 5 bases, with 12 bases between. Germline V CDR1 and CDR2: SGHAT, FQNNGV. The CDR3 sequence is 15 residues long. The CDR3 region has the DNA TGTGCCAGCAGCTTAGTACTGGGTAGGCACAATGAGCAGTTCTTC. This translates into CASSLVLGRHNEQFF.

The CDR3 bases are TGTGCCAGCAGCGTATCACTACTAGCGGAGCAGTTCTTC. It yields the protein CASSVSLLAEQFF. The chain carries TRBV9 and TRBJ2-1; the match to TRBD2 covers 7 bases. The germline gives CDR1 SGDLS, CDR2 YYNGEE. J lost 10 bases, V lost 1 base, and 5 bases had no gene match. CDR3 length equals 13 residues.

V usage is TRBV27 and J usage is TRBJ2-5, with D perhaps TRBD2 (6 bases). Per the germline V gene, CDR1 is MNHEY and CDR2 is SMNVEV (reference sequence). Between the trimmed V and J ends, which lost 7 bases and 1 base, there was a span of 16 bases. The CDR3 has 15 amino acids. The CDR3 DNA is TGTGCCAGCAAAGGGGTACGGGGAGGCCAAGAGACCCAGTACTTC. It yields the protein CASKGVRGGQETQYF.

V usage is TRBV6-5 and J usage is TRBJ1-1; D is undetermined. Germline V gene data show CDR1 as MNHEY and CDR2 as SVGAGI. Trimming stripped 7 bases from V and 2 bases from J, with 17 bases between. The CDR3 contains 15 residues. The CDR3: CASIRRTLTNTEAFF. The CDR3 DNA reads as TGTGCCAGCATTCGTAGGACCCTAACTAACACTGAAGCTTTCTTT.

The chain links TRBV4-1 to TRBJ2-3; D gene ambiguous. The CDR3 covers 13 residues. The germline CDR1 and CDR2 sequences are MGHRA and YSYEKL. The V end lost 0 bases, the J end lost 14 bases, and 15 bases lay between the germline ends. CDR3 protein: CASSQERRATGYF. CDR3 DNA sequence: TGCGCCAGCAGCCAAGAAAGGCGAGCGACGGGGTATTTT.

This chain connects TRBV6-1 to TRBJ2-1, with D possibly TRBD1 on 6 matching bases. Germline assignment: CDR1 MNHNS and CDR2 SASEGT. This CDR3 is built from 14 residues. V was cut by 6 bases and J by 2 bases, with 11 bases left in between. CDR3 in DNA: TGTGCCAGCAGGTCCAGGGGACCCTACAATGAGCAGTTCTTC. Its translation is CASRSRGPYNEQFF.

This clone was picked up one time. The J gene is TRBJ2-2, the V gene TRBV19, with 11 positions matching TRBD2. The CDR3 length is 15 residues. The trim removed 6 bases at V and 2 bases at J, leaving 2 bases unmatched. The V gene's germline CDR1 is LNHDA and CDR2 SQIVND (reference sequence). The CDR3 DNA is TGTGCCAGTAGGGGACTAGCGGTAAACACCGGGGAGCTGTTTTTT. Encoded protein: CASRGLAVNTGELFF.

CDR3 protein: CASSQASGGAQETQYF. The CDR3 DNA follows: TGTGCCAGCAGCCAAGCTAGCGGGGGGGCACAAGAGACCCAGTACTTC. J is TRBJ2-5 and V is TRBV4-2; TRBD2 aligns across 12 bases. This CDR3 contains 16 residues. Germline V gene sequence: CDR1 LGHNA, CDR2 YNFKEQ. V shed 1 base, J shed 2 bases, and the junction held 2 bases outside the gene matches.

This chain connects TRBV6-5 to TRBJ2-7; weak D call: TRBD2 (5 bases). CDR1 MNHEY and CDR2 SVGAGI come from the germline V gene. This CDR3 is 14 amino acids long. V was cut by 6 bases and J by 6 bases, with 18 bases left in between. The CDR3 region has the DNA TGTGCCAGCAGCATAAAGGGAGTTTCCGCCGAGCAGTACTTC. This encodes CASSIKGVSAEQYF.

The chain carries TRBV5-4 and TRBJ2-7; D might be TRBD1 (5 bases). The V end was cut by 2 bases, the J end by 3 bases, with 15 bases between. The CDR3 contains 15 residues. Germline loops: CDR1 SGHNT, CDR2 YYREEE (reference sequence). The CDR3 DNA follows: TGTGCCAGCAGCTTACCAGGGCCCACCTTCTACGAGCAGTACTTC. Encoded protein: CASSLPGPTFYEQYF.

The rearrangement joins TRBV28 to TRBJ2-7; 13 positions agree with TRBD2. This CDR3 is 15 amino acids long. CDR1 MDHEN and CDR2 SYDVKM come from the germline V gene. V shed 6 bases and J 7 bases; nucleotides not matched to a gene: 9. CDR3: CASSQVGLAGEEQYF. Written as DNA, the CDR3 is TGTGCCAGCAGCCAAGTTGGACTAGCGGGAGAAGAGCAGTACTTC.

The chain links TRBV5-4 to TRBJ2-7; TRBD2 matches 10 bases. Germline loops: CDR1 SGHNT, CDR2 YYREEE (reference sequence). This CDR3 is built from 16 residues. The V and J ends lost 3 bases and 2 bases, in that order; junction bases with no gene match: 8. The CDR3 bases are TGTGCCAGCAGCTACGGGGGTACTAGCGGGGCCTACGAGCAGTACTTC. It encodes CASSYGGTSGAYEQYF.

This rearrangement joins TRBV6-5 to TRBJ2-7; D possibly corresponds to TRBD1 (5 bases). The CDR3 sequence is 12 residues long. CDR1 is MNHEY, CDR2 SVGAGI, per germline. V lost 5 bases and J lost 3, with 8 bases in between. The CDR3 is CASSAQGYEQYF. In DNA form, the CDR3 reads TGTGCCAGCAGTGCCCAGGGCTACGAGCAGTACTTC.

The rearrangement links TRBV6-1 to TRBJ2-1; D unclear. Between the trimmed V and J ends, which lost 2 bases and 12 bases, there was a span of 8 bases. The CDR3 is 11 amino acids. The germline gives CDR1 MNHNS, CDR2 SASEGT. DNA for the CDR3: TGTGCCAGCAGTGAACAAATAGTGCAGTTCTTC. Amino acids: CASSEQIVQFF.

The gene calls are TRBV2 and TRBJ1-3, with D uncertain. CDR1 is SNHLY and CDR2 is FYNNEI in the germline V gene. Trimming took off 6 bases at V and 0 bases at J, with 9 bases between the two ends. The CDR3 runs 14 residues. CDR3 protein: CASSMISSGNTIYF. For the CDR3, the DNA is TGTGCCAGCAGCATGATAAGCTCTGGAAACACCATATATTTT.

This clone was seen a handful of times. V and J are TRBV7-9 and TRBJ1-1; D is ambiguous. The CDR3 runs to 12 residues. V was shortened by 3 bases and J by 8 bases, with 10 bases between the two germline ends. The germline V gene encodes CDR1 SEHNR and CDR2 FQNEAQ (reference sequence). The CDR3 bases are TGTGCCAGCAGCTTCGCTTCCCCGGAAGCTTTCTTT. Translating it yields CASSFASPEAFF.

The chain uses TRBV5-5 and TRBJ2-7; 7 positions agree with TRBD1. Trimming removed 0 bases from V and 4 bases from J; junction bases left unmatched: 7. The CDR3 runs to 15 residues. The germline V gene has CDR1 SGHKS and CDR2 YYEKEE (reference sequence). The CDR3 region is CASSLGWTGFYEQYF. CDR3 DNA: TGTGCCAGCAGCTTGGGCTGGACAGGTTTTTACGAGCAGTACTTC.

The chain carries TRBV18 and TRBJ2-3; 12 bases align to TRBD2. The CDR3 length is 17 residues. Trimming cost V 6 bases and J 0 bases; bases outside gene matches: 7. CDR1 and CDR2 from the germline V gene are KGHSH and LQKENI. CDR3 DNA: TGTGCCAGCTCGTCGACTAGCGGGAGTCTGAGCACAGATACGCAGTATTTT. Protein product: CASSSTSGSLSTDTQYF.

This clone was observed a single time. One junction end does not reproduce the germline sequence, and a read error may be involved. The CDR3 DNA is TGTGCCATCAGTAATGGGGGCTGGACTGAAGCTTTCTTT. It encodes CAISNGGWTEAFF. V gene TRBV6-5 combines with J gene TRBJ1-1; a possible D gene is TRBD1 (6 bases). From germline, CDR1 is MNHEY and CDR2 SVGAGI. This CDR3 region has 13 residues.

This clone has a single count. The chain recombines TRBV13 with TRBJ1-6, with D unresolved. V was shortened by 0 bases and J by 0 bases, with 12 bases between the two germline ends. The germline CDR1 and CDR2 sequences are PRHDT and FYEKMQ (reference sequence). The CDR3 is 18 amino acids. CDR3 in amino acids: CASSLGGRRYSYNSPLHF. CDR3 nucleotide sequence: TGTGCCAGCAGCTTAGGCGGCAGGCGATACTCCTATAATTCACCCCTCCACTTT.

This chain connects TRBV19 to TRBJ2-7; D ambiguous. The V and J ends lost 3 bases and 0 bases respectively, with 12 bases between them. CDR1 is LNHDA and CDR2 is SQIVND in the germline V gene (reference sequence). CDR3 length: 15 amino acids. The chain's CDR3 is CASSINLFSSYEQYF. The CDR3 coding sequence is TGTGCCAGTAGTATCAACCTCTTCAGCTCCTACGAGCAGTACTTC.

The V and J genes are TRBV2 and TRBJ1-4, with D tentatively TRBD1 (5 bases). The CDR3 covers 13 residues. The germline V and J ends were trimmed by 8 bases and 6 bases, with 13 bases remaining between them. In germline, CDR1 is SNHLY, CDR2 FYNNEI. CDR3 DNA sequence: TGTGCCAGCCACATAAGGGGATATGAAAAACTGTTTTTT. It codes for CASHIRGYEKLFF.